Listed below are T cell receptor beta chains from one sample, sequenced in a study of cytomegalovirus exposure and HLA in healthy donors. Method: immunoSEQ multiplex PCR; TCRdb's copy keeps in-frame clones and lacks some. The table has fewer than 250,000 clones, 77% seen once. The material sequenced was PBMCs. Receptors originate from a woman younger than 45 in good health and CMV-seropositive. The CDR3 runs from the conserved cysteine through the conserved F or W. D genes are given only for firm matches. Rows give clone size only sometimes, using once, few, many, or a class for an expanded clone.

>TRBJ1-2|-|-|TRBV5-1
CASILYPSSGSGYTF
TGCGCCAGCATCCTTTATCCTTCCTCGGGGAGTGGCTACACCTTC
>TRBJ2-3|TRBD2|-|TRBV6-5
CASSPRGGDTQYF
TGTGCCAGCAGCCCGCGGGGGGGAGATACGCAGTATTTT
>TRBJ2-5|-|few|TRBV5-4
CASSSRGLQETQYF
TGTGCCAGCAGCTCTCGGGGACTTCAAGAGACCCAGTACTTC
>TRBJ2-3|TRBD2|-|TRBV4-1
CASSQVPSGGGTDTQYF
TGCGCCAGCAGCCAAGTTCCTAGCGGGGGGGGCACAGATACGCAGTATTTT
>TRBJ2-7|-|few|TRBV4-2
CASSQDQGDSSYEQYF
TGTGCCAGCAGCCAAGATCAGGGCGATAGCTCCTACGAGCAGTACTTC
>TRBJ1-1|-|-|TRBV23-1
CASSPNPIVGENTEAFF
TGCGCCAGCAGTCCCAACCCCATCGTCGGAGAGAACACTGAAGCTTTCTTT
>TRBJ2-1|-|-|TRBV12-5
CASGLVGYEQFF
TGTGCTAGTGGTTTGGTCGGGTACGAGCAGTTCTTC
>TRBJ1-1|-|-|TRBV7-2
CASSKSRGTEAFF
TGTGCCAGCAGCAAGTCGAGAGGGACTGAAGCTTTCTTT
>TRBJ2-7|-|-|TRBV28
CASSPAQSRDTSSYEQYF
TGTGCCAGCAGTCCGGCGCAATCCCGGGACACTAGCTCCTACGAGCAGTACTTC
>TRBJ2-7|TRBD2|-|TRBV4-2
CASSQGSGGRAYEQYF
TGTGCCAGCAGCCAAGGCTCTGGCGGGAGGGCCTACGAGCAGTACTTC
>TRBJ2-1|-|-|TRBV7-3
CASSFRGGAYNEQFF
TGTGCCAGCAGCTTTAGGGGGGGGGCCTACAATGAGCAGTTCTTC
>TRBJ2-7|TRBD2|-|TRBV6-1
CASNNLAGGVYEQYF
TGTGCCAGCAACAACCTAGCGGGAGGCGTCTACGAGCAGTACTTC
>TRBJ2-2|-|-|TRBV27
CASSPDRLANPGELFF
TGTGCCAGCAGTCCAGACAGGCTGGCGAATCCCGGGGAGCTGTTTTTT
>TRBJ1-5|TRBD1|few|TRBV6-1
CASSVGTGGGQPQHF
TGTGCCAGCAGTGTAGGGACAGGGGGCGGTCAGCCCCAGCATTTT
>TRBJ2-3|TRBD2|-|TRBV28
CAPSGRAWTDTQYF
TGTGCCCCTTCCGGGAGGGCCTGGACAGATACGCAGTATTTT
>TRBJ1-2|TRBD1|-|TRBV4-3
CASSQGTGGFYGYTF
TGCGCCAGCAGCCAAGGGACAGGGGGCTTCTATGGCTACACCTTC
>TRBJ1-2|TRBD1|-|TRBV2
CASSEGAGPYGYTF
TGTGCCAGCAGCGAGGGGGCAGGGCCCTATGGCTACACCTTC
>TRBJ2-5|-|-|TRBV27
CASRRLGEQETQYF
TGTGCCAGCAGAAGACTAGGGGAACAAGAGACCCAGTACTTC
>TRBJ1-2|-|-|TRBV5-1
CASSLEGDYTF
TGCGCCAGCAGCTTGGAAGGGGACTACACCTTC
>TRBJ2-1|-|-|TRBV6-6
CASSLGDGTYNEQFF
TGTGCCAGCAGCTTAGGGGATGGAACCTACAATGAGCAGTTCTTC
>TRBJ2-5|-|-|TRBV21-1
CASGGGLAACQETQYF
TGTGCCAGCGGGGGCGGACTAGCGGCTTGCCAAGAGACCCAGTACTTC
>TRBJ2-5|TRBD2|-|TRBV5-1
CASSLEGTSGRETQYF
TGCGCCAGCAGCTTGGAAGGGACTAGCGGGAGGGAGACCCAGTACTTC
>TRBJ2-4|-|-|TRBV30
CAWAERTKNIQYF
TGTGCCTGGGCTGAGCGGACCAAAAACATTCAGTACTTC
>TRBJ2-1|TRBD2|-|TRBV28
CASSLGGGAFGGQFF
TGTGCCAGCAGTTTGGGCGGGGGGGCCTTCGGCGGGCAGTTCTTC
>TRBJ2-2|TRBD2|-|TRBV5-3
CARSFLAGGNTGELFF
TGTGCCAGAAGCTTTCTGGCGGGGGGGAACACCGGGGAGCTGTTTTTT
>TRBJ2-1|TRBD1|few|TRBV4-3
CASSHPGQGTNEQFF
TGCGCCAGCAGCCATCCGGGACAGGGAACCAATGAGCAGTTCTTC
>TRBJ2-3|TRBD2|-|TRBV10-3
CAINKIAGGRRDTQYF
TGTGCCATCAATAAAATAGCGGGGGGCCGGCGGGATACGCAGTATTTT
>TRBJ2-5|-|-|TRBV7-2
CASSVPGTRPGDPQETQYF
TGTGCCAGCAGCGTTCCCGGGACGCGTCCGGGGGACCCCCAAGAGACCCAGTACTTC
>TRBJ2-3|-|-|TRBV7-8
CASRYMTFTDTQYF
TGTGCCAGCAGATATATGACATTCACAGATACGCAGTATTTT
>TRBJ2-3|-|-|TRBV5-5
CASSLTGLGDTQYF
TGTGCCAGCAGCTTGACAGGGTTGGGAGATACGCAGTATTTT
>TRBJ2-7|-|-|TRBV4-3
CASAQSITYEQYF
TGCGCCAGCGCACAGAGCATTACCTACGAGCAGTACTTC
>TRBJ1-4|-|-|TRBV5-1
CASARSPTGKNEKLFF
TGCGCCAGCGCCCGATCCCCGACAGGCAAGAATGAAAAACTGTTTTTT
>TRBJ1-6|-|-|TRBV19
CASSMYQNYNSPLHF
TGTGCCAGTAGTATGTACCAGAACTATAATTCACCTCTCCACTTT
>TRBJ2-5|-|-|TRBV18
CASSPPTAAETQYF
TGTGCCAGCTCACCACCAACCGCGGCAGAGACCCAGTACTTC
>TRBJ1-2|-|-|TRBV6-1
CASSGGGYIYGYTF
TGTGCCAGCAGTGGCGGAGGGTACATCTATGGCTACACCTTC
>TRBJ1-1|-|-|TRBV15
CATTWVGGNTEAFF
TGTGCCACCACGTGGGTGGGGGGGAACACTGAAGCTTTCTTT
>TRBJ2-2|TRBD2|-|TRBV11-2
CASSLALAIGELFF
TGTGCCAGCAGCTTGGCACTAGCGATCGGGGAGCTGTTTTTT
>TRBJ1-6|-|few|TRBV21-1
CASSKPGQGAQSPLHF
TGTGCCAGCAGTAAACCGGGACAGGGGGCTCAATCACCCCTCCACTTT
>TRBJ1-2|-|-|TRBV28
CASSSPASPRYGYTF
TGTGCCAGCAGTTCCCCCGCATCTCCTAGATATGGCTACACCTTC
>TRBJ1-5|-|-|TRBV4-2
CASSPVLGQPQHF
TGTGCCAGCAGCCCCGTACTTGGTCAGCCCCAGCATTTT
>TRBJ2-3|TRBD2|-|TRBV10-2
CASRGLNTDTQYF
TGCGCCAGCAGGGGACTAAACACAGATACGCAGTATTTT
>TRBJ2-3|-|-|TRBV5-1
CASSLAIGDTQYF
TGCGCCAGCAGCTTGGCTATCGGTGATACGCAGTATTTT
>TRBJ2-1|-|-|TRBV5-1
CASSHKQGHLSYNEQFF
TGCGCCAGCAGCCATAAACAGGGACATCTCTCCTACAATGAGCAGTTCTTC
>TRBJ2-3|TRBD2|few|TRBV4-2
CASRVSSGTSGRGTDTQYF
TGTGCCAGCAGAGTCAGTTCCGGGACTAGCGGGAGGGGAACAGATACGCAGTATTTT
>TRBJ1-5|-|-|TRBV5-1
CASSEGANQPQHF
TGCGCCAGCAGCGAGGGTGCCAATCAGCCCCAGCATTTT
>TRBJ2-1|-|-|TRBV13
CASSRGQREYNEQFF
TGTGCCAGCAGCCGTGGACAGAGAGAGTACAATGAGCAGTTCTTC
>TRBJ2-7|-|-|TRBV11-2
CASSPIRGFYEQYF
TGTGCCAGCAGCCCTATCCGGGGGTTCTACGAGCAGTACTTC
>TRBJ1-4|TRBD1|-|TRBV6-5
CASSPTGTGREKLFF
TGTGCCAGCAGTCCGACCGGGACAGGGAGGGAAAAACTGTTTTTT
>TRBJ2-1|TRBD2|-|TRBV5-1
CASSGGVLAFSYNEQFF
TGCGCCAGCAGCGGGGGGGTACTAGCCTTTTCCTACAATGAGCAGTTCTTC
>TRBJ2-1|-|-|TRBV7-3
CASSLNGQYNEQFF
TGTGCCAGCAGCTTAAATGGGCAGTACAATGAGCAGTTCTTC
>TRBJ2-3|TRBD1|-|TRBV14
CASSQGPDRGGTDTQYF
TGTGCCAGCAGCCAGGGTCCCGACAGGGGCGGCACAGATACGCAGTATTTT
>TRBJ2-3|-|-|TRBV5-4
CASSSGGSTDTQYF
TGTGCCAGCAGCTCCGGAGGAAGCACAGATACGCAGTATTTT